This T cell receptor beta chain was obtained from a study of identical twins. TCRdb used MiXCR to reprocess the 5' RACE reads, holding one entry per CDR3 protein. In the table there are approximately 260,000 distinct CDR3 sequences, about an eighth of which are singletons. This clonotype came up a few times. This TCR was sampled from a young woman in good health. Sequenced sample: memory (CD45RO+) T cells sorted from blood.

The DNA for the CDR3 is TGTGCCGGCCGGACTAGCGCTAATGGCATTCAGTACTTC. This translates into CAGRTSANGIQYF. This chain connects TRBV18 to TRBJ2-4; 9 nucleotides match TRBD2. The V gene's germline CDR1 is KGHSH and CDR2 LQKENI. The J segment lost 9 bases and the V segment lost 11 bases, leaving 11 bases of the junction unmatched. This CDR3 is 13 amino acids long.